Listed below are T cell receptor beta chains from one sample, sequenced in a study of blood T cell repertoires in COVID-19. Assay used: immunoSEQ multiplex PCR; TCRdb lists only in-frame clones, some missing. The table lists under 150,000 clones, approximately 89% of them singletons. The sequenced sample was peripheral blood. The receptors were gathered from a woman aged 55 to 70 with COVID-19, enrolled during active disease. Each CDR3 is given with its conserved first and last residue. The order of the fields is clone size, V gene, J gene, D gene, CDR3 DNA, CDR3 protein. A D gene is named only where the DNA matches it firmly. For some rows the clone size is stated as once, few or many, or as a class when expanded; others skip it.

size: NA
V: TRBV6-1
J: TRBJ1-5
D: NA
DNA: TGTGCCAGCAGTGAACCGGAAGGGGCTACCTTAAGGGCCCATCAGCCCCAGCATTTT
CDR3: CASSEPEGATLRAHQPQHF

size: NA
V: TRBV19
J: TRBJ1-2
D: NA
DNA: TGTGCCAGTAGTATAGGAGTGTACTATGGCTACACCTTC
CDR3: CASSIGVYYGYTF

size: NA
V: TRBV6-5
J: TRBJ1-1
D: NA
DNA: TGTGCCAGCAGTCCCGCCAGCCCCAGGGACACTGAAGCTTTCTTT
CDR3: CASSPASPRDTEAFF

size: once
V: TRBV6-2/TRBV6-3
J: TRBJ2-1
D: TRBD2
DNA: TGTGCCAGCAGCAACGGACTAGGATTCGGGGGATCCTACAATGAGCAGTTCTTC
CDR3: CASSNGLGFGGSYNEQFF

size: NA
V: TRBV10-3
J: TRBJ1-6
D: NA
DNA: TGTGCCATCAGTCTGCAGGGTATTCCTAATTCACCCCTCCACTTT
CDR3: CAISLQGIPNSPLHF

size: NA
V: TRBV6-2/TRBV6-3
J: TRBJ2-3
D: TRBD2
DNA: TGTGCCAGCACCCCAAGACTAGCGGGTGCGTCAGATACGCAGTATTTT
CDR3: CASTPRLAGASDTQYF

size: NA
V: TRBV3-1/TRBV3-2
J: TRBJ1-3
D: NA
DNA: TGTGCCAGTTTGGACAGCTCTGGAAACACCATATATTTT
CDR3: CASLDSSGNTIYF

size: NA
V: TRBV6-5
J: TRBJ1-2
D: NA
DNA: TGTGCCACCGAGTACTATGGCTACACCTTC
CDR3: CATEYYGYTF

size: NA
V: TRBV11-2
J: TRBJ1-5
D: NA
DNA: TGTGCCAGCAGCCCCTATAGCAATCAGCCCCAGCATTTT
CDR3: CASSPYSNQPQHF

size: NA
V: TRBV5-4
J: TRBJ1-1
D: NA
DNA: TGTGCCAGCAATGGAGGGATGAACACTGAAGCTTTCTTT
CDR3: CASNGGMNTEAFF

size: NA
V: TRBV7-9
J: TRBJ1-4
D: NA
DNA: TGTGCCAGCAGCGCGTCTGCCATCCAGGGTGAAAAACTGTTTTTT
CDR3: CASSASAIQGEKLFF

size: NA
V: TRBV21-1
J: TRBJ2-1
D: NA
DNA: TGTGCCAGCTGGATTGGACTAGCGGGGGCGGGTTCGCAGTTCTTC
CDR3: CASWIGLAGAGSQFF

size: NA
V: TRBV5-4
J: TRBJ1-1
D: NA
DNA: TGTGCCAGCAGCTTGGTCGGGTACAACACTGAAGCTTTCTTT
CDR3: CASSLVGYNTEAFF

size: NA
V: TRBV27
J: TRBJ1-3
D: TRBD1
DNA: TGTGCCAGCAGTTTCGGGACAGTAGAAACTAGCTCTGGAAACACCATATATTTT
CDR3: CASSFGTVETSSGNTIYF

size: NA
V: TRBV13
J: TRBJ1-1
D: NA
DNA: TGTGCCAGCAGCCCTCCCGGACCAGGGGCTACCGCTGTAGCGAACACTGAAGCTTTCTTT
CDR3: CASSPPGPGATAVANTEAFF

size: few
V: TRBV6-2/TRBV6-3
J: TRBJ1-2
D: TRBD1
DNA: TGTGCCAGCAGTCCACAGGGGTCGCTTACCCTTTACTATGGCTACACCTTC
CDR3: CASSPQGSLTLYYGYTF

size: NA
V: TRBV30
J: TRBJ2-7
D: NA
DNA: TGTGCCTGGAGACCGCCGGGGGCAGGGGGCGAGCAGTACTTC
CDR3: CAWRPPGAGGEQYF

size: once
V: TRBV3-1/TRBV3-2
J: TRBJ1-2
D: NA
DNA: TGTGCCAGCAGCCAAGCCCAGGGCGGCTACACCTTC
CDR3: CASSQAQGGYTF

size: NA
V: TRBV3-1/TRBV3-2
J: TRBJ2-3
D: NA
DNA: TGTGCCAGCAGCCAAGATATAGCGGGCACAGATACGCAGTATTTT
CDR3: CASSQDIAGTDTQYF

size: NA
V: TRBV30
J: TRBJ1-2
D: TRBD1
DNA: TGTGCCTGGATCCGAGGGGGGGACAGGGGTTTCGCTGGCTACACCTTC
CDR3: CAWIRGGDRGFAGYTF

size: NA
V: TRBV27
J: TRBJ1-2
D: NA
DNA: TGTGCCAGCAGTTTATGGCCCTATGGGGCGGGGTATGGCTACACCTTC
CDR3: CASSLWPYGAGYGYTF

size: NA
V: TRBV3-1/TRBV3-2
J: TRBJ1-3
D: TRBD1
DNA: TGTGCCAGCAGCCGGACAGGGGTAGGAAACACCATATATTTT
CDR3: CASSRTGVGNTIYF

size: NA
V: TRBV11-3
J: TRBJ1-1
D: NA
DNA: TGTGCCAGCAGCCAGGGGCGCTGGGGGCGGACTGAAGCTTTCTTT
CDR3: CASSQGRWGRTEAFF

size: once
V: TRBV6-1
J: TRBJ1-1
D: NA
DNA: TGTGCCAGCAGTGGTTTGAGTGGGGCTGGCGGCACTGAAGCTTTCTTT
CDR3: CASSGLSGAGGTEAFF

size: NA
V: TRBV18
J: TRBJ1-3
D: TRBD1
DNA: TGTGCCAGCTTTACAGGGGCCGGAAACACCATATATTTT
CDR3: CASFTGAGNTIYF

size: NA
V: TRBV18
J: TRBJ2-5
D: TRBD2
DNA: TGTGCCAGCTCGGCCGGGGTTAGCGGGGCGTACCAAGAGACCCAGTACTTC
CDR3: CASSAGVSGAYQETQYF

size: few
V: TRBV28
J: TRBJ1-6
D: NA
DNA: TGTGCCAGCAGTTTCGGGGACACCGATAATTCACCCCTCCACTTT
CDR3: CASSFGDTDNSPLHF

size: NA
V: TRBV9
J: TRBJ1-6
D: NA
DNA: TGTGCCAGCAGCGGCACAGGGAATTCACCCCTCCACTTT
CDR3: CASSGTGNSPLHF

size: few
V: TRBV29-1
J: TRBJ2-1
D: NA
DNA: TGCAGCGTTGGGACCTTAGCGGAAAGATACAATGAGCAGTTCTTC
CDR3: CSVGTLAERYNEQFF

size: NA
V: TRBV5-4
J: TRBJ2-5
D: NA
DNA: TGTGCCAGCAGCTTGGGACTCCTACAAGAGACCCAGTACTTC
CDR3: CASSLGLLQETQYF

size: NA
V: TRBV11-3
J: TRBJ1-3
D: NA
DNA: TGTGCCAGCAGTTCTCTTTTCGGAAACACCATATATTTT
CDR3: CASSSLFGNTIYF

size: NA
V: TRBV4-3
J: TRBJ1-2
D: NA
DNA: TGCGCCAGCAGCCAAGGGCACTATGGCTACACCTTC
CDR3: CASSQGHYGYTF

size: once
V: TRBV3-1/TRBV3-2
J: TRBJ2-3
D: TRBD2
DNA: TGTGCCAGCAGCCAAGATTTTAGCGGGGGTGCTAGCACAGATACGCAGTATTTT
CDR3: CASSQDFSGGASTDTQYF

size: NA
V: TRBV5-1
J: TRBJ1-5
D: NA
DNA: TGCGCCAGCAGCTTGGCAGGGAATGGACAGCCCCAGCATTTT
CDR3: CASSLAGNGQPQHF

size: once
V: TRBV7-9
J: TRBJ1-2
D: TRBD1
DNA: TGTGCCAGCAGCTTAGGGGACAGGGTTCATGGCTACACCTTC
CDR3: CASSLGDRVHGYTF

size: NA
V: TRBV5-1
J: TRBJ1-3
D: NA
DNA: TGCGCCAGCAGCTTGGGCCCTACCGGGGGCTCTGGAAACACCATATATTTT
CDR3: CASSLGPTGGSGNTIYF

size: NA
V: TRBV6-5
J: TRBJ1-5
D: NA
DNA: TGTGCCAGCAAAAGGACAAGCAGCAATCAGCCCCAGCATTTT
CDR3: CASKRTSSNQPQHF

size: once
V: TRBV6-5
J: TRBJ1-1
D: TRBD1
DNA: TGTGCCAGCAGTTACGACAGGGACCGTATGAACACTGAAGCTTTCTTT
CDR3: CASSYDRDRMNTEAFF

size: NA
V: TRBV19
J: TRBJ1-5
D: NA
DNA: TGTGCCAGTAGCCCGGGGGGTGCTCAGCCCCAGCATTTT
CDR3: CASSPGGAQPQHF

size: NA
V: TRBV28
J: TRBJ1-1
D: TRBD1
DNA: TGTGCCAGCAGCCCGAGGGGGCAGGGTTACACTGAAGCTTTCTTT
CDR3: CASSPRGQGYTEAFF

size: once
V: TRBV24-1
J: TRBJ2-5
D: NA
DNA: TGTGCCACCAGCCACCGAGGGCTCTTACAAGAGACCCAGTACTTC
CDR3: CATSHRGLLQETQYF

size: few
V: TRBV19
J: TRBJ2-3
D: NA
DNA: TGTGCCAGTAGTCCTACTAGTGGTGTAGATACGCAGTATTTT
CDR3: CASSPTSGVDTQYF

size: NA
V: TRBV4-3
J: TRBJ1-4
D: TRBD1
DNA: TGCGCCAGCAGCCAAGATGTTTTAGGGTGGGACAGGGGGGTTGCAACTAATGAAAAACTGTTTTTT
CDR3: CASSQDVLGWDRGVATNEKLFF

size: NA
V: TRBV7-9
J: TRBJ1-2
D: NA
DNA: TGTGCCAGCAGCCATTCAGGGATGGTTTATGGCTACACCTTC
CDR3: CASSHSGMVYGYTF

size: NA
V: TRBV10-3
J: TRBJ1-4
D: TRBD1
DNA: TGTGCCAGTAGGACAGGGGGCGCCCCCGGGAGTGAAAAACTGTTTTTT
CDR3: CASRTGGAPGSEKLFF

size: few
V: TRBV24-1
J: TRBJ2-2
D: NA
DNA: TGTGCCACCAGTGATCCCGGGGTTACCGGGGAGCTGTTTTTT
CDR3: CATSDPGVTGELFF

size: NA
V: TRBV27
J: TRBJ1-4
D: TRBD1
DNA: TGTGCCAGCAGTTCACAGGGGGCGCCTAGATCAACTAATGAAAAACTGTTTTTT
CDR3: CASSSQGAPRSTNEKLFF

size: NA
V: TRBV7-8
J: TRBJ1-3
D: NA
DNA: TGTGCCAGCAGCTTAGGACAGGCCCACCGAAGAAACACCATATATTTT
CDR3: CASSLGQAHRRNTIYF

size: NA
V: TRBV2
J: TRBJ1-2
D: TRBD1
DNA: TGTGCCAGCAACCTCATCCCGGGACAGGGGAACAACTATGGCTACACCTTC
CDR3: CASNLIPGQGNNYGYTF

size: NA
V: TRBV5-1
J: TRBJ2-3
D: TRBD2
DNA: TGCGCCAGCAGCGGGGGACTAGCGGGGCACACTAGCACAGATACGCAGTATTTT
CDR3: CASSGGLAGHTSTDTQYF

size: NA
V: TRBV19
J: TRBJ1-6
D: TRBD1
DNA: TGTGCCAGTAGTAGCCGGGACAGGGGTCTGTCTAATTCACCCCTCCACTTT
CDR3: CASSSRDRGLSNSPLHF

size: NA
V: TRBV18
J: TRBJ1-1
D: TRBD1
DNA: TGTGCCAGCTCACACGACAGGGACACTGAAGCTTTCTTT
CDR3: CASSHDRDTEAFF

size: NA
V: TRBV12-3/TRBV12-4
J: TRBJ2-3
D: TRBD2
DNA: TGTGCCAGCTCGGGGAGGGGCACAGATACGCAGTATTTT
CDR3: CASSGRGTDTQYF

size: NA
V: TRBV9
J: TRBJ1-4
D: NA
DNA: TGTGCCAGCAGCGTAGCTGGGGAGCGTGCCGAAAAACTGTTTTTT
CDR3: CASSVAGERAEKLFF

size: NA
V: TRBV27
J: TRBJ1-1
D: NA
DNA: TGTGCCAGCACCCGCCAGGGGAAGGGTTCTGAAGCTTTCTTT
CDR3: CASTRQGKGSEAFF

size: NA
V: TRBV6-6
J: TRBJ2-2
D: NA
DNA: TGTGCCAGCAGCAGGGGGGTTGTAGTCACCGGGGAGCTGTTTTTT
CDR3: CASSRGVVVTGELFF

size: NA
V: TRBV19
J: TRBJ2-1
D: NA
DNA: TGTGCCAGTAGCCTTACTAGTGAGCAGTTCTTC
CDR3: CASSLTSEQFF

size: NA
V: TRBV18
J: TRBJ1-2
D: TRBD1
DNA: TGTGCCAGCTCACCACCCGGGACAGGAGGTTCAGGCTATGGCTACACCTTC
CDR3: CASSPPGTGGSGYGYTF

size: NA
V: TRBV2
J: TRBJ1-1
D: NA
DNA: TGTGCCAGCACCATCCAAGGGGTTCATACTGAAGCTTTCTTT
CDR3: CASTIQGVHTEAFF

size: few
V: TRBV7-3
J: TRBJ2-7
D: TRBD2
DNA: TGTGCCAGCAGCCTCGGACTAGACTACGAGCAGTACTTC
CDR3: CASSLGLDYEQYF